This T cell receptor beta chain is drawn from a study of blood T cells in healthy people across ages. Study conclusions and caveats: As age increased, TCR beta diversity per million T cells fell in a roughly linear fashion.

The study isolated at least 7 million PBMCs from each sample. The germline CDR1 and CDR2 sequences are MNHEY and SVGEGT. Trimming stripped 7 bases from V and 2 bases from J, with 14 bases between. The CDR3 length is 14 residues. This clonotype was found a few times. Its antigen is currently unknown. It was with a sample-barcoded 5' primer and a J-beta primer mix that a second PCR of about 7 to 12 cycles was run. TCRdb itself ran the 5' RACE reads through MiXCR, one entry per CDR3 protein. The sample consists of 650,000 to 900,000 distinct CDR3 sequences, around two thirds of them appearing once. Sequenced input: blood. V is TRBV6-2 or TRBV6-3 and J is TRBJ1-2; D might be TRBD1 (5 bases). The receptor's source is a man under 40 in good health. CDR3 DNA sequence: TGTGCCAGCACTTGGGGGGAGAAGAACTATGGCTACACCTTC. Translating it yields CASTWGEKNYGYTF.